This passage covers 15 T cell receptor beta chains from one sample sequenced in a study of T cell responses to AZD1222 COVID-19 vaccine. Measured with immunoSEQ multiplex PCR; TCRdb has only the in-frame clones, and not every one. Of some 120,000 clones listed, 90% to 95% are singletons. Sequenced material: peripheral blood, taken on day 0 of AZD1222 vaccination. The receptors shown here come from an adult in good health.

J is TRBJ2-3 and V is TRBV20-1; D unclear. V lost 3 bases and J 2 bases, leaving 9 bases between the germline ends. Germline assignment: CDR1 DFQATT and CDR2 SNEGSKA (reference sequence). This CDR3 has 13 residues. DNA of the CDR3: TGCAGTGCTAGTTACTTATTCACAGATACGCAGTATTTT. It is translated as CSASYLFTDTQYF.

This clone was detected a few times. The V call is TRBV19, the J call TRBJ1-1; no clear D gene. V lost 1 base and J lost 3, with 18 bases in between. This CDR3 spans 17 amino acids. Germline loops: CDR1 LNHDA, CDR2 SQIVND (reference sequence). Here the CDR3 DNA reads TGTGCCAGTAGTATAGGGGTGGCAGGTTGGCTGGACACTGAAGCTTTCTTT. It codes for CASSIGVAGWLDTEAFF.

The chain employs TRBV19 and TRBJ1-4, with TRBD1 identical over 7 bases. The CDR3 loop spans 15 amino acids. Trimming cost V 5 bases and J 1 base; bases outside gene matches: 4. CDR1 LNHDA and CDR2 SQIVND come from the germline V gene (reference sequence). The CDR3 reads CASSGTVLTNEKLFF. CDR3 bases: TGTGCCAGTAGTGGGACAGTTCTAACTAATGAAAAACTGTTTTTT.

The J gene is TRBJ1-1, the V gene TRBV4-2; possibly TRBD1 for D (5 bases). The CDR3 totals 12 residues. Germline CDR1 and CDR2: LGHNA and YNFKEQ. V was trimmed by 3 bases and J by 3 bases, leaving 5 bases between them. The CDR3: CASSQGDTEAFF. The CDR3 coding sequence is TGTGCCAGCAGCCAGGGGGACACTGAAGCTTTCTTT.

The chain links TRBV2 to TRBJ1-2, with a possible D match to TRBD1 (5 bases). V was cut by 6 bases and J by 4 bases, with 12 bases left in between. Germline V gives CDR1 SNHLY, CDR2 FYNNEI. The CDR3 contains 13 residues. CDR3 DNA sequence: TGTGCCAGCAGCCCCGCAGGGAGCTATGGCTACACCTTC. Protein product: CASSPAGSYGYTF.

The V and J genes are TRBV7-9 and TRBJ1-2; D gene unclear. V lost 0 bases to trimming and J lost 4 bases, with 12 bases between them. Germline V gene data show CDR1 as SEHNR and CDR2 as FQNEAQ (reference sequence). The CDR3 is 15 residues long. CDR3 nucleotides: TGTGCCAGCAGCTTAGCGGTGTCCGGTTTCTATGGCTACACCTTC. Translated: CASSLAVSGFYGYTF.

The V and J genes are TRBV5-5 and TRBJ1-5, with a weak D call TRBD1 (5 bases). This CDR3 is 16 amino acids long. V shed 0 bases and J shed 3 bases, with 13 bases lying between them. The germline gives CDR1 SGHKS, CDR2 YYEKEE (reference sequence). The CDR3 region is CASSLETDRFNQPQHF. In DNA form, the CDR3 reads TGTGCCAGCAGCTTGGAAACTGACAGATTCAATCAGCCCCAGCATTTT.

The V call is TRBV27, the J call TRBJ2-1; the match to TRBD2 covers 11 bases. Germline CDR1 is MNHEY and CDR2 is SMNVEV (reference sequence). The CDR3 has 15 residues. V trimming: 5 bases; J trimming: 6 bases; junction bases outside the gene matches: 6. The CDR3 region is CASSETSGGPNEQFF. As DNA, the CDR3 is TGTGCCAGCAGTGAAACTAGCGGGGGACCCAATGAGCAGTTCTTC.

The rearrangement uses TRBV7-9 and TRBJ2-3; 8 bases are shared with TRBD1. The CDR3 has 14 amino acids. Germline values: CDR1 SEHNR, CDR2 FQNEAQ (reference sequence). J gave up 2 bases and V 4 bases, and 2 bases lay outside the gene matches. The CDR3, as DNA: TGTGCCAGCAGCTGGACAGGGTACACAGATACGCAGTATTTT. As protein: CASSWTGYTDTQYF. The variable domain in full, completed from reference TRBV7-9 and TRBJ2-3, reads DTGVSQNPRHKITKRGQNVTFRCDPISEHNRLYWYRQTLGQGPEFLTYFQNEAQLEKSRLLSDRFSAERPKGSFSTLEIQRTEQGDSAMYLCASSWTGYTDTQYFGPGTRLTVL.

This chain links TRBV6-1 with TRBJ1-5, with D possibly being TRBD1 (5 bases). Germline CDR1 MNHNS, CDR2 SASEGT. Trimming cost V 3 bases and J 1 base, with 10 bases left between them. The CDR3 has 15 residues. CDR3 DNA sequence: TGTGCCAGCAGTGATTCAGGGAGGAGCAATCAGCCCCAGCATTTT. This codes for CASSDSGRSNQPQHF.

This clone was counted between two and nine times. The chain is built from TRBV5-1 and TRBJ1-3; D is ambiguous. CDR3 size: 16 residues. Germline CDR1 reads SGHRS; CDR2 reads YFSETQ. V shed 3 bases and J shed 0 bases, with 13 bases lying between them. The CDR3 bases are TGCGCCAGCAGCTCAGTAGACGGCTACTCTGGAAACACCATATATTTT. Translation gives CASSSVDGYSGNTIYF.

The rearrangement uses TRBV6-5 and TRBJ1-5; TRBD1 matches 8 bases. Germline V gene data show CDR1 as MNHEY and CDR2 as SVGAGI. There are 15 residues in the CDR3. V lost 4 bases to trimming and J lost 7 bases; unmatched junction nucleotides: 9. This CDR3 is CASSFGQGVGQPQHF. The CDR3 bases are TGTGCCAGCAGTTTTGGACAGGGAGTAGGACAGCCCCAGCATTTT.

V and J are TRBV10-3 and TRBJ2-7; a weak D match, TRBD2 (7 bases). Germline V gene lookup returns CDR1 ENHRY and CDR2 SYGVKD. V gave up 2 bases and J gave up 5 bases, with 19 bases separating them. There are 16 residues in the CDR3. The CDR3 here is CAISERGGGKIHEQYF. The CDR3 nucleotides read TGTGCCATCAGTGAGCGAGGGGGAGGGAAGATCCACGAGCAGTACTTC.

This clone turned up a few times. The genes are TRBV24-1 and TRBJ2-5, with TRBD2 as a possible D gene (5 bases). The V end lost 3 bases, the J end lost 11 bases, and 9 bases lay between the germline ends. The CDR3 has 11 residues. Germline values: CDR1 KGHDR, CDR2 SFDVKD. This chain's CDR3 is CATSDPRGQYF. CDR3 coding DNA: TGTGCCACCAGTGATCCCCGAGGGCAGTACTTC.

This clone has just one count. The V call is TRBV15, the J call TRBJ1-1, with 9 bases matching TRBD1. The CDR3 spans 18 residues. Trimming cost V 3 bases and J 3 bases; bases outside gene matches: 14. Germline assignment: CDR1 LNHNV and CDR2 YYDKDF (reference sequence). CDR3 loop: CATSSIGQGRSWDTEAFF. The CDR3 DNA follows: TGTGCCACCAGCAGCATAGGACAGGGGAGATCATGGGACACTGAAGCTTTCTTT.